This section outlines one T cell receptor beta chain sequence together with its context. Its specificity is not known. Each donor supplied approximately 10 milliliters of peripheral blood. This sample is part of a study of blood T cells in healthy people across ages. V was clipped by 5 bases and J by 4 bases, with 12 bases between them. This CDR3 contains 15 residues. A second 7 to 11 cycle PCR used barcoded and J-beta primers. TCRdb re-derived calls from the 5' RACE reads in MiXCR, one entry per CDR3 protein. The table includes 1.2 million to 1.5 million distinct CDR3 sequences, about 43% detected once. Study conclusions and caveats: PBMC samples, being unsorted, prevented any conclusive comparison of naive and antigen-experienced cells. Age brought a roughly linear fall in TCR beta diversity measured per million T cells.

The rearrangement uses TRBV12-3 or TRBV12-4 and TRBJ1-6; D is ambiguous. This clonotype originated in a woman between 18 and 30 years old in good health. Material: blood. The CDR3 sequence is CASSPWAAYNSPLHF. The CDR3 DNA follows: TGTGCCAGCAGTCCTTGGGCAGCTTATAATTCACCCCTCCACTTT.